A selection of T cell receptor beta chains follows, all from one sample in a study of T cells in Graves' hyperthyroidism and ophthalmopathy. TCRdb reprocessed the multiplex PCR reads with MiXCR, giving one entry per CDR3 protein. The sample includes roughly 650,000 distinct CDR3 sequences, about a sixth of them seen just once. The sequencing sample was made of blood. The origin of the receptors is a woman aged 35 to 49 with Graves' ophthalmopathy. The CDR3 runs from the conserved cysteine through the conserved F or W. The order of the fields is clone size, V gene, CDR3 length, D gene, J gene, CDR3 protein, CDR3 DNA. The D gene is left open where the match is weak. Some rows have no size entry. The others give once, few or many, or a class for an expanded clone.

clone_size: many; v_call: TRBV2; cdr3_length: 14; d_call: -; j_call: TRBJ2-1; cdr3_aa: CASNFNQGGDEQFF; cdr3_nt: TGTGCCAGCAATTTCAATCAGGGTGGTGATGAGCAGTTCTTC
clone_size: -; v_call: TRBV29-1; cdr3_length: 11; d_call: -; j_call: TRBJ1-2; cdr3_aa: CSVVWGNGYTF; cdr3_nt: TGCAGCGTTGTATGGGGCAATGGCTACACCTTC
clone_size: many; v_call: TRBV30; cdr3_length: 14; d_call: -; j_call: TRBJ2-1; cdr3_aa: CAWSPDREVNEQFF; cdr3_nt: TGTGCCTGGAGCCCCGACAGGGAGGTGAATGAGCAGTTCTTC
clone_size: many; v_call: TRBV6-1; cdr3_length: 16; d_call: TRBD2; j_call: TRBJ2-3; cdr3_aa: CASMIASGTFTDTQYF; cdr3_nt: TGTGCCAGCATGATCGCTAGCGGTACCTTCACAGATACGCAGTATTTT
clone_size: -; v_call: TRBV10-3; cdr3_length: 14; d_call: TRBD1; j_call: TRBJ1-2; cdr3_aa: CAITGTGVNYGYTF; cdr3_nt: TGTGCCATCACCGGGACAGGAGTTAACTATGGCTACACCTTC
clone_size: many; v_call: TRBV3-1; cdr3_length: 14; d_call: TRBD1; j_call: TRBJ1-1; cdr3_aa: CASSQLGTATEAFF; cdr3_nt: TGTGCCAGCAGCCAACTAGGGACAGCTACAGAAGCTTTCTTT
clone_size: many; v_call: TRBV30; cdr3_length: 13; d_call: -; j_call: TRBJ1-1; cdr3_aa: CAWSRSTGTSAFF; cdr3_nt: TGTGCCTGGAGTCGTTCAACCGGGACTTCGGCTTTCTTT
clone_size: few; v_call: TRBV30; cdr3_length: 13; d_call: -; j_call: TRBJ2-6; cdr3_aa: CAWSLGGANVLTF; cdr3_nt: TGTGCCTGGAGTCTCGGGGGGGCCAACGTCCTGACTTTC
clone_size: few; v_call: TRBV19; cdr3_length: 14; d_call: TRBD1; j_call: TRBJ1-1; cdr3_aa: CASSIGTGVTEAFF; cdr3_nt: TGTGCCAGTAGTATCGGAACAGGGGTAACTGAAGCTTTCTTT
clone_size: -; v_call: TRBV6-4; cdr3_length: 16; d_call: -; j_call: TRBJ1-5; cdr3_aa: CASSDSGGAGNQPQHF; cdr3_nt: TGTGCCAGCAGTGACTCGGGAGGGGCGGGAAATCAGCCCCAGCATTTT
clone_size: -; v_call: TRBV20-1; cdr3_length: 14; d_call: -; j_call: TRBJ1-6; cdr3_aa: CSARDTGTNSPLHF; cdr3_nt: TGCAGTGCTAGAGATACGGGTACAAATTCACCCCTCCACTTT
clone_size: -; v_call: TRBV20-1; cdr3_length: 13; d_call: -; j_call: TRBJ1-4; cdr3_aa: CSAASGNNEKLFF; cdr3_nt: TGCAGTGCTGCATCCGGGAATAATGAAAAACTGTTTTTT
clone_size: few; v_call: TRBV18; cdr3_length: 16; d_call: -; j_call: TRBJ1-3; cdr3_aa: CASSPEIETSGDTIYF; cdr3_nt: TGTGCCAGCTCCCCCGAGATTGAAACCTCCGGCGACACCATATATTTT
clone_size: many; v_call: TRBV2; cdr3_length: 14; d_call: -; j_call: TRBJ1-5; cdr3_aa: CASSDWGGNQPQHF; cdr3_nt: TGTGCCAGCAGTGACTGGGGAGGCAATCAGCCCCAGCATTTT
clone_size: -; v_call: TRBV29-1; cdr3_length: 12; d_call: -; j_call: TRBJ1-1; cdr3_aa: CSVVEANTEAFF; cdr3_nt: TGCAGCGTTGTCGAGGCCAACACTGAAGCTTTCTTT
clone_size: many; v_call: TRBV6-1; cdr3_length: 14; d_call: -; j_call: TRBJ1-6; cdr3_aa: CASSPGQINSPLHF; cdr3_nt: TGTGCCAGCAGTCCCGGACAGATTAATTCACCCCTCCACTTT
clone_size: few; v_call: TRBV6-1; cdr3_length: 13; d_call: -; j_call: TRBJ1-1; cdr3_aa: CASSSKLYTEAFF; cdr3_nt: TGTGCCAGCAGTTCCAAGCTATACACTGAAGCTTTCTTT
clone_size: -; v_call: TRBV7-9; cdr3_length: 13; d_call: TRBD2; j_call: TRBJ2-7; cdr3_aa: CAVSGVAGDEQYF; cdr3_nt: TGTGCCGTTTCAGGGGTAGCGGGAGACGAGCAGTACTTC
clone_size: many; v_call: TRBV6-2/TRBV6-3; cdr3_length: 13; d_call: TRBD1; j_call: TRBJ1-1; cdr3_aa: CASQGGMNTEAFF; cdr3_nt: TGTGCCAGCCAGGGGGGTATGAACACTGAAGCTTTCTTT
clone_size: many; v_call: TRBV20-1; cdr3_length: 13; d_call: TRBD1; j_call: TRBJ2-2; cdr3_aa: CSASRTGSGELFF; cdr3_nt: TGCAGTGCTAGCCGGACAGGGTCCGGGGAGCTGTTTTTT
clone_size: -; v_call: TRBV20-1; cdr3_length: 18; d_call: TRBD1; j_call: TRBJ1-4; cdr3_aa: CSATGQGLLEATNEKLFF; cdr3_nt: TGCAGTGCTACCGGACAGGGACTTCTGGAGGCAACTAATGAAAAACTGTTTTTT
clone_size: many; v_call: TRBV20-1; cdr3_length: 15; d_call: -; j_call: TRBJ1-5; cdr3_aa: CSASRAELSNQPQHF; cdr3_nt: TGCAGTGCTAGTAGGGCAGAACTTAGCAATCAGCCCCAGCATTTT
clone_size: many; v_call: TRBV20-1; cdr3_length: 13; d_call: -; j_call: TRBJ2-5; cdr3_aa: CSARDQPQETQYF; cdr3_nt: TGCAGTGCTAGAGATCAGCCTCAAGAGACCCAGTACTTC
clone_size: many; v_call: TRBV7-8; cdr3_length: 18; d_call: -; j_call: TRBJ2-2; cdr3_aa: CASSSHWLRPSNTGELFF; cdr3_nt: TGTGCCAGCAGCTCCCATTGGCTCAGGCCCTCGAACACCGGGGAGCTGTTTTTT
clone_size: many; v_call: TRBV18; cdr3_length: 15; d_call: TRBD2; j_call: TRBJ2-1; cdr3_aa: CASSPPSGRYNEQFF; cdr3_nt: TGTGCCAGCTCACCACCTAGCGGGAGGTACAATGAGCAGTTCTTC
clone_size: -; v_call: TRBV25-1; cdr3_length: 12; d_call: -; j_call: TRBJ1-6; cdr3_aa: CASSEQNSPLHF; cdr3_nt: TGTGCCAGCAGTGAACAAAATTCACCCCTCCACTTT
clone_size: many; v_call: TRBV20-1; cdr3_length: 15; d_call: TRBD1; j_call: TRBJ2-1; cdr3_aa: CSAVHPGQGRSEQFF; cdr3_nt: TGCAGTGCTGTACACCCGGGACAGGGGCGCAGTGAGCAGTTCTTC
clone_size: many; v_call: TRBV5-1; cdr3_length: 16; d_call: TRBD1; j_call: TRBJ2-5; cdr3_aa: CASSSSMTGGEETQYF; cdr3_nt: TGCGCCAGCAGCTCAAGTATGACAGGGGGCGAGGAGACCCAGTACTTC
clone_size: many; v_call: TRBV3-1; cdr3_length: 12; d_call: -; j_call: TRBJ1-2; cdr3_aa: CASSQTEYGYTF; cdr3_nt: TGTGCCAGCAGCCAAACAGAGTATGGCTACACCTTC
clone_size: -; v_call: TRBV4-1; cdr3_length: 17; d_call: TRBD2; j_call: TRBJ2-3; cdr3_aa: CASSQATSGVSTDTQYF; cdr3_nt: TGCGCCAGCAGCCAGGCCACTAGCGGAGTGAGCACAGATACGCAGTATTTT
clone_size: -; v_call: TRBV28; cdr3_length: 16; d_call: TRBD1; j_call: TRBJ1-4; cdr3_aa: CASSKPGQTRGEKLFF; cdr3_nt: TGTGCCAGCAGTAAACCGGGACAGACGAGGGGTGAAAAACTGTTTTTT
clone_size: many; v_call: TRBV11-2; cdr3_length: 16; d_call: -; j_call: TRBJ2-2; cdr3_aa: CASSPPGQGDTGELFF; cdr3_nt: TGTGCCAGCAGTCCCCCAGGGCAGGGCGATACCGGGGAGCTGTTTTTT
clone_size: -; v_call: TRBV6-1; cdr3_length: 15; d_call: TRBD2; j_call: TRBJ2-1; cdr3_aa: CASSFLAGGQNEQFF; cdr3_nt: TGTGCCAGCAGTTTCTTAGCGGGGGGGCAGAATGAGCAGTTCTTC
clone_size: few; v_call: TRBV29-1; cdr3_length: 14; d_call: -; j_call: TRBJ1-2; cdr3_aa: CSASGAGVGYGYTF; cdr3_nt: TGCAGCGCCTCCGGTGCAGGGGTGGGCTATGGCTACACCTTC
clone_size: many; v_call: TRBV20-1; cdr3_length: 17; d_call: -; j_call: TRBJ1-2; cdr3_aa: CSARDPSPGGAGYGYTF; cdr3_nt: TGCAGTGCTAGAGATCCCTCCCCCGGGGGAGCGGGCTATGGCTACACCTTC
clone_size: many; v_call: TRBV7-9; cdr3_length: 14; d_call: -; j_call: TRBJ2-1; cdr3_aa: CASSFVGTQNEQFF; cdr3_nt: TGTGCCAGCAGCTTTGTCGGGACGCAAAATGAGCAGTTCTTC
clone_size: many; v_call: TRBV2; cdr3_length: 11; d_call: -; j_call: TRBJ2-7; cdr3_aa: CASSPGEEQYF; cdr3_nt: TGTGCCAGCAGTCCAGGGGAAGAGCAGTACTTC
clone_size: many; v_call: TRBV6-1; cdr3_length: 16; d_call: TRBD1; j_call: TRBJ2-7; cdr3_aa: CASSEGLGDSSYEQYF; cdr3_nt: TGTGCCAGCAGTGAAGGATTGGGGGACAGTTCCTACGAGCAGTACTTC
clone_size: few; v_call: TRBV12-5; cdr3_length: 18; d_call: -; j_call: TRBJ2-3; cdr3_aa: CASGHQKTVSPATVTQYF; cdr3_nt: TGTGCTAGTGGCCATCAGAAGACAGTTTCCCCGGCGACAGTTACGCAGTATTTT
clone_size: -; v_call: TRBV7-9; cdr3_length: 12; d_call: -; j_call: TRBJ1-1; cdr3_aa: CAGGRMNTEAFF; cdr3_nt: TGTGCCGGAGGACGGATGAACACTGAAGCTTTCTTT
clone_size: -; v_call: TRBV6-1; cdr3_length: 16; d_call: TRBD1; j_call: TRBJ2-2; cdr3_aa: CASRDRVRVTTGELFF; cdr3_nt: TGTGCCAGCAGGGACAGGGTCAGGGTGACCACCGGGGAGCTGTTTTTT
clone_size: many; v_call: TRBV5-1; cdr3_length: 13; d_call: -; j_call: TRBJ2-2; cdr3_aa: CASSLSEGGELFF; cdr3_nt: TGCGCCAGCAGCTTGTCCGAGGGCGGGGAGCTGTTTTTT
clone_size: many; v_call: TRBV6-1; cdr3_length: 15; d_call: -; j_call: TRBJ2-7; cdr3_aa: CASSEGQTNSYEQYF; cdr3_nt: TGTGCCAGCAGTGAAGGACAGACCAACTCCTACGAGCAGTACTTC
clone_size: few; v_call: TRBV7-9; cdr3_length: 14; d_call: TRBD1; j_call: TRBJ2-1; cdr3_aa: CASSFDRAHNEQFF; cdr3_nt: TGTGCCAGCAGTTTCGACAGGGCCCACAATGAGCAGTTCTTC
clone_size: many; v_call: TRBV20-1; cdr3_length: 18; d_call: TRBD2; j_call: TRBJ2-1; cdr3_aa: CSARDLGFGLAGYNEQFF; cdr3_nt: TGCAGTGCTAGAGATCTTGGATTTGGTCTAGCGGGCTACAATGAGCAGTTCTTC
clone_size: few; v_call: TRBV7-8; cdr3_length: 14; d_call: -; j_call: TRBJ1-5; cdr3_aa: CASSSTAQQGSQHF; cdr3_nt: TGTGCCAGCAGCTCAACAGCCCAACAGGGCTCCCAGCATTTT
clone_size: many; v_call: TRBV20-1; cdr3_length: 14; d_call: -; j_call: TRBJ2-3; cdr3_aa: CSAPDWIFEDTQYF; cdr3_nt: TGCAGTGCACCGGACTGGATCTTTGAGGATACGCAGTATTTT
clone_size: few; v_call: TRBV12-3/TRBV12-4; cdr3_length: 13; d_call: TRBD1; j_call: TRBJ2-5; cdr3_aa: CASGYRGEETQYF; cdr3_nt: TGTGCCAGCGGCTACAGGGGAGAAGAGACCCAGTACTTC
clone_size: many; v_call: TRBV18; cdr3_length: 14; d_call: TRBD1; j_call: TRBJ1-1; cdr3_aa: CASSPGTGHTEAFF; cdr3_nt: TGTGCCAGCTCACCTGGGACAGGGCACACTGAAGCTTTCTTT
clone_size: -; v_call: TRBV7-7; cdr3_length: 17; d_call: -; j_call: TRBJ2-1; cdr3_aa: CASSPSPGLETYNEQFF; cdr3_nt: TGTGCTAGCAGCCCCAGCCCAGGGCTGGAAACCTACAATGAGCAGTTCTTC
clone_size: -; v_call: TRBV19; cdr3_length: 16; d_call: -; j_call: TRBJ1-1; cdr3_aa: CASSIGWGIQNTEAFF; cdr3_nt: TGTGCCAGTAGTATTGGGTGGGGCATCCAGAACACTGAAGCTTTCTTT
clone_size: many; v_call: TRBV6-1; cdr3_length: 15; d_call: TRBD1; j_call: TRBJ1-2; cdr3_aa: CASRDRGQADYGYTF; cdr3_nt: TGTGCCAGCAGGGACAGGGGGCAAGCTGACTATGGCTACACCTTC
clone_size: few; v_call: TRBV20-1; cdr3_length: 12; d_call: -; j_call: TRBJ2-2; cdr3_aa: CSVEGRGRELFF; cdr3_nt: TGCAGTGTGGAGGGGAGGGGGAGGGAGCTGTTTTTT
clone_size: few; v_call: TRBV6-1; cdr3_length: 12; d_call: -; j_call: TRBJ2-2; cdr3_aa: CASRFGAGELFF; cdr3_nt: TGTGCCAGCAGGTTCGGGGCCGGGGAGCTGTTTTTT
clone_size: many; v_call: TRBV7-3; cdr3_length: 13; d_call: -; j_call: TRBJ1-1; cdr3_aa: CASSLFPNTEAFF; cdr3_nt: TGTGCCAGCAGTTTATTCCCGAACACTGAAGCTTTCTTT
clone_size: few; v_call: TRBV5-1; cdr3_length: 15; d_call: TRBD1; j_call: TRBJ2-2; cdr3_aa: CASSFATGSAGELFF; cdr3_nt: TGCGCCAGCAGCTTTGCGACAGGGAGTGCCGGGGAGCTGTTTTTT